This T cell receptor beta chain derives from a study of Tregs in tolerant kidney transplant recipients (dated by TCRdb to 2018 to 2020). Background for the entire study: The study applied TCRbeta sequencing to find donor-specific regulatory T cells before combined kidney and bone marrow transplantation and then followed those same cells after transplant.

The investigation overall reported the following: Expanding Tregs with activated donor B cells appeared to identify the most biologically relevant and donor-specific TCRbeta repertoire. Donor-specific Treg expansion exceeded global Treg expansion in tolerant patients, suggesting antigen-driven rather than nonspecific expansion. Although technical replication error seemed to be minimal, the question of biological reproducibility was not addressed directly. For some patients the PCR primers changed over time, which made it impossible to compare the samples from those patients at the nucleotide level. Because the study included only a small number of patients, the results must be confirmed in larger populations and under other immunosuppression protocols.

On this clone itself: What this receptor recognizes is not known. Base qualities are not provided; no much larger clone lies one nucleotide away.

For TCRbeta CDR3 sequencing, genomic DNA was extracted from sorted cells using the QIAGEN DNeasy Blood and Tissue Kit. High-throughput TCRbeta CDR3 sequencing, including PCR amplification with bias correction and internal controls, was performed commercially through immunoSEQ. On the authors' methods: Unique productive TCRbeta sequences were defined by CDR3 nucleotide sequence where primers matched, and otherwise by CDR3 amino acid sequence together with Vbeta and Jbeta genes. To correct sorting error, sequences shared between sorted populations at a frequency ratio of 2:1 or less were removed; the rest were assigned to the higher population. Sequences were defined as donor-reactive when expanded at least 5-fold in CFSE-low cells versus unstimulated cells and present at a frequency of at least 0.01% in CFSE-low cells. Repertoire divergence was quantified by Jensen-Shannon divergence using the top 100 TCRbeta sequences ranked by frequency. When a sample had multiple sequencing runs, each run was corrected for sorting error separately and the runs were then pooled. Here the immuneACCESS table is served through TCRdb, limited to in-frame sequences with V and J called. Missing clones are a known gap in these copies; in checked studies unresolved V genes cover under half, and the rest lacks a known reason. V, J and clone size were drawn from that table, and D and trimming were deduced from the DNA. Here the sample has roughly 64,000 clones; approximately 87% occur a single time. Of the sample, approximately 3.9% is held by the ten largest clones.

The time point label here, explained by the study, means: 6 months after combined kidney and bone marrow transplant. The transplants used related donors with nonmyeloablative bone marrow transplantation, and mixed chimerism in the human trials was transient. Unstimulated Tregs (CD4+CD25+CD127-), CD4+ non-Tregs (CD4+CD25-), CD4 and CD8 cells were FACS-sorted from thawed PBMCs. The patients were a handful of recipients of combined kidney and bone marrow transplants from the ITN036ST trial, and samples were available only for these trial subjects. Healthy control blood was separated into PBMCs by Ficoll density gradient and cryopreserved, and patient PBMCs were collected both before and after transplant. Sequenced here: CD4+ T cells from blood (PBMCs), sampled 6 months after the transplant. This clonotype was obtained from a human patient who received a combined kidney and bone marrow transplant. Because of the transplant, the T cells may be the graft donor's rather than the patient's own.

The CDR3 amino acid sequence is: CASTSGTYEQYF. Read as DNA, the sequence is TGTGCCTCGACTAGCGGCACTTACGAGCAGTACTTC. Recombination joined TRBV2 with TRBJ2-7; 9 bases in the junction line up with TRBD2. The CDR3 measures 12 amino acids from cysteine to phenylalanine. Kept here is only the CDR3 DNA, which spans 36 bases and is read in frame from base 1. Looking up the germline V gene yields CDR1 SNHLY and CDR2 FYNNEI. Germline trimming: 11 bases from V, 4 bases from J; junction bases outside gene matches: 6. With the rest looked up from the reference TRBV2 and TRBJ2-7 genes rather than sequenced, the full variable domain is EPEVTQTPSHQVTQMGQEVILRCVPISNHLYFYWYRQILGQKVEFLVSFYNNEISEKSEIFDDQFSVERPDGSNFTLKIRSTKLEDSAMYFCASTSGTYEQYFGPGTRLTVT.